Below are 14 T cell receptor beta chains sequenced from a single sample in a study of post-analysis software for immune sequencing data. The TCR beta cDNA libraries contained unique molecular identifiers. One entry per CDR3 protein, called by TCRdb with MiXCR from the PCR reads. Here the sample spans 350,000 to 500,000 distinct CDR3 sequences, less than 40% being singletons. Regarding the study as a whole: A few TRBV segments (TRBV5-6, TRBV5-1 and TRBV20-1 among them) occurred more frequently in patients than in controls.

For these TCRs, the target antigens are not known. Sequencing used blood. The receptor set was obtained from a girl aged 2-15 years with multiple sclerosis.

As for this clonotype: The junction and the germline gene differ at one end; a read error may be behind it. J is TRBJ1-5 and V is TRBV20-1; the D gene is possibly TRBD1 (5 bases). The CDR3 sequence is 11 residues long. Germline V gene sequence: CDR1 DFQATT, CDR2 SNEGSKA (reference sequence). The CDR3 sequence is CSAREGEPQHF. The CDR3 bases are TGCAGTGCTCGAGAAGGGGAGCCCCAGCATTTT.

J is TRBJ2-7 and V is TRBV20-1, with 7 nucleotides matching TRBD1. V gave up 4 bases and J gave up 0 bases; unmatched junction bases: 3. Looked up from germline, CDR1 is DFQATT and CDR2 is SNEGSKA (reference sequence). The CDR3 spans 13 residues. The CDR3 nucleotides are TGCAGTGCTAAGACAGGGAACTCCTACGAGCAGTACTTC. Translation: CSAKTGNSYEQYF.

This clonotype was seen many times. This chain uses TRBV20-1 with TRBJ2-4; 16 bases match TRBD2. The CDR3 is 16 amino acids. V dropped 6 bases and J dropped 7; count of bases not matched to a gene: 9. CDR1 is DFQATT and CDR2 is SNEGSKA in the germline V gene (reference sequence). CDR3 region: CSAIGTSGGARNIQYF. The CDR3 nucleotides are TGCAGTGCCATAGGGACTAGCGGGGGGGCACGGAACATTCAGTACTTC.

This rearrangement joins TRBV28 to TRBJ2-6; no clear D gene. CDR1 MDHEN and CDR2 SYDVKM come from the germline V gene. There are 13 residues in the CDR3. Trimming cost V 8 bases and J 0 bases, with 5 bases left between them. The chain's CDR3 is CASLGSGANVLTF. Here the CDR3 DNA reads TGTGCCAGCTTGGGCTCTGGGGCCAACGTCCTGACTTTC.

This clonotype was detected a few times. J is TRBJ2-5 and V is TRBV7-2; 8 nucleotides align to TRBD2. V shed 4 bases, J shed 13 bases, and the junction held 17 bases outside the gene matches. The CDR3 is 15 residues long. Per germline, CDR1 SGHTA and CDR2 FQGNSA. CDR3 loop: CASSSNPGLVEGGYF. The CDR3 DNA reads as TGTGCCAGCAGCTCGAACCCGGGACTAGTAGAGGGGGGGTACTTC.

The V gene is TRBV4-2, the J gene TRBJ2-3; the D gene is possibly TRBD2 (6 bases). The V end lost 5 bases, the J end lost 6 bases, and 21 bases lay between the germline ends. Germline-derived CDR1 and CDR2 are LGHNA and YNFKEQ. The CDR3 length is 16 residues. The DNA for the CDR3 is TGTGCCAGCAGCGCGCCGGGACTTAGTGAAGCTGATACGCAGTATTTT. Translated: CASSAPGLSEADTQYF.

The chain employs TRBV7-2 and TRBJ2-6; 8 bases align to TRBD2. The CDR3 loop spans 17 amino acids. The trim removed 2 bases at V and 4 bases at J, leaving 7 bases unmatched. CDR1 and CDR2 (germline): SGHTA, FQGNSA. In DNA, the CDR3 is TGTGCCAGCAGCTTAATCCCGGGAGGGTCGGGGGCCAACGTCCTGACTTTC. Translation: CASSLIPGGSGANVLTF. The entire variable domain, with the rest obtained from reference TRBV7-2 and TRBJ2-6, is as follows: GAGVSQSPSNKVTEKGKDVELRCDPISGHTALYWYRQSLGQGLEFLIYFQGNSAPDKSGLPSDRFSAERTGGSVSTLTIQRTQQEDSAVYLCASSLIPGGSGANVLTFGAGSRLTVL.

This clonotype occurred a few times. The CDR3 reads CASSLFYSNQPQHF. DNA for the CDR3: TGTGCCAGCAGTTTATTTTATAGCAATCAGCCCCAGCATTTT. The V gene is TRBV27, the J gene TRBJ1-5; no clear D. CDR3 length equals 14 residues. V lost 1 base and J 0 bases, leaving 4 bases between the germline ends. The germline gives CDR1 MNHEY, CDR2 SMNVEV (reference sequence).

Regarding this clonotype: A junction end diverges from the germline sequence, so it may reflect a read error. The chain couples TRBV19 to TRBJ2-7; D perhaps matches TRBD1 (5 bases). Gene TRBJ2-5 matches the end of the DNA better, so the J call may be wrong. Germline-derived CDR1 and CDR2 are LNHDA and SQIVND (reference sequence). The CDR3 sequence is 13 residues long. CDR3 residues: CARSKGMRETQYF. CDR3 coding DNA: TGTGCCAGGAGTAAGGGGATGAGAGAGACCCAGTACTTC.

As DNA, the CDR3 is TGCGCCAGCAGCCAAGGGACAGCCACTTTCACAGATACGCAGTATTTT. It codes for CASSQGTATFTDTQYF. This chain joins TRBV4-1 and TRBJ2-3, with D perhaps matching TRBD1 (6 bases). Trimming shortened V by 1 base and J by 2 bases, and 13 bases separated the two germline ends. Germline-derived CDR1 and CDR2 are MGHRA and YSYEKL. The CDR3 length is 16 residues.

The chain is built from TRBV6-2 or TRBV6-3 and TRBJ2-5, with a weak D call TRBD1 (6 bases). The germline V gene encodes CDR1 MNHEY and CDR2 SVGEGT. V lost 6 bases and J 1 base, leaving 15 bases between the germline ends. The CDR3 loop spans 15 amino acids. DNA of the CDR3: TGTGCCAGCAGCCCCCATCAGGGGATCCAAGAGACCCAGTACTTC. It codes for CASSPHQGIQETQYF.

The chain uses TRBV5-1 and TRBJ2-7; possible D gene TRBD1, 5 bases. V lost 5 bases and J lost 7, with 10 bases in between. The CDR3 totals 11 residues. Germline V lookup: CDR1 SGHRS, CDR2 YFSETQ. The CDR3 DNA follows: TGCGCCAGCAGGGGGCTGGGTGAGCAGTACTTC. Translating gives CASRGLGEQYF.

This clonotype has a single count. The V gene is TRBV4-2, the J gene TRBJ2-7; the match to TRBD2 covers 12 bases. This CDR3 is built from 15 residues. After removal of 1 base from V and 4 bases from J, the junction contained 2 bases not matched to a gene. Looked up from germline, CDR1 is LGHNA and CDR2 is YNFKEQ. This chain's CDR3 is CASSQATSGSYEQYF. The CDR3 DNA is TGTGCCAGCAGCCAAGCGACTAGCGGGAGTTACGAGCAGTACTTC.

In DNA form, the CDR3 reads TGCGCCAGCAGCCAAGAGGGGTCCCTCACTGAAGCTTTCTTT. It translates to CASSQEGSLTEAFF. This chain uses TRBV4-1 with TRBJ1-1; D gene ambiguous. The CDR3 length is 14 residues. V was trimmed by 0 bases and J by 4 bases, leaving 9 bases between them. Germline loops: CDR1 MGHRA, CDR2 YSYEKL.